The entry that follows covers one T cell receptor beta chain sequence. Profiling relied on immunoSEQ multiplex PCR, and the TCRdb table lists in-frame clones only, not all of them. The profile covers 190,000 or so clones, with around 89% appearing a single time and approximately 26% taken by the ten largest. The data derive from a study of T cell responses to AZD1222 COVID-19 vaccine. The CDR3 is 13 residues long. Trimming left V 3 bases short and J 1 base short, with 7 bases between. Germline V gene sequence: CDR1 SGDLS, CDR2 YYNGEE. The input for sequencing was peripheral blood, taken 28 days after the second AZD1222 dose. The chain links TRBV9 to TRBJ1-1; no definite D call. The receptor was derived from an adult who received the AZD1222 COVID-19 vaccine. This CDR3 is CASSAGRNTEAFF. DNA of the CDR3: TGTGCCAGCAGCGCGGGGAGGAACACTGAAGCTTTCTTT.